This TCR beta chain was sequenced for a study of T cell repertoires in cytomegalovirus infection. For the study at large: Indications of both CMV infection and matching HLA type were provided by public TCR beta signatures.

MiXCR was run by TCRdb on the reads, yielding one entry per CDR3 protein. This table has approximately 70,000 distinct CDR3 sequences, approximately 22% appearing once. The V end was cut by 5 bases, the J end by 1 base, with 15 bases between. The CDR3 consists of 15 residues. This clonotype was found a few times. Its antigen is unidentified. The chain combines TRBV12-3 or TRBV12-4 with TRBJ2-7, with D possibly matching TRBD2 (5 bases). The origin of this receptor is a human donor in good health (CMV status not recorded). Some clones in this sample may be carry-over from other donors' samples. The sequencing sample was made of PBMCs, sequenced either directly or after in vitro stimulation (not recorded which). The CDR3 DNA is TGTGCCAGCAGTCTCTCCGGGGATTTATCCTACGAGCAGTACTTC. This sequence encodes CASSLSGDLSYEQYF.